A selection of T cell receptor beta chains follows, all from one sample in a study of tumor-infiltrating lymphocytes in primary liver carcinoma. TCRdb fed the multiplex PCR reads into MiXCR, producing one record per CDR3 protein. The sample lists under 130,000 distinct CDR3 sequences; approximately 80% were seen once. Material for sequencing was liver tumor tissue from sampling region 3. Every receptor here comes from a man aged 40-49 years with primary liver carcinoma and hepatitis B virus infection. CDR3s include the opening cysteine and the closing phenylalanine or tryptophan. D genes are given only for firm matches. Rows may omit the clone size; those that give it use once, few, many or a size class.

CDR3 | DNA | size | V | D | J
CNVTGIGNEKLFF | TGCAACGTCACCGGGATAGGGAATGAGAAACTGTTTTTT | NA | TRBV29-1 | NA | TRBJ1-4
CASSLERTSGSLYSQYF | TGTGCCAGCAGCTTAGAGAGGACTAGCGGGAGTTTATATTCGCAGTATTTT | NA | TRBV7-2 | TRBD2 | TRBJ2-3
CAGLAGEFRHEQYF | TGTGCCGGGTTAGCGGGAGAATTTAGACATGAGCAGTACTTC | once | TRBV6-1 | TRBD2 | TRBJ2-7
CASSPFLADYEQYF | TGTGCCAGCAGTCCTTTTTTAGCGGACTACGAGCAGTACTTC | NA | TRBV6-2/TRBV6-3 | NA | TRBJ2-7
CAWSETSGGNEQFF | TGTGCCTGGAGTGAGACTAGCGGGGGAAATGAGCAGTTCTTC | many | TRBV30 | TRBD2 | TRBJ2-1
CASSEYGGQGASDTQYF | TGTGCCAGCAGTGAATATGGCGGACAGGGGGCTTCAGATACGCAGTATTTT | few | TRBV25-1 | TRBD1 | TRBJ2-3
CASSLAAGGLYEQYF | TGTGCCAGCAGCTTAGCAGCGGGAGGCCTCTACGAGCAGTACTTC | many | TRBV7-9 | TRBD2 | TRBJ2-7
CASSDEAGGGNEQFF | TGTGCCAGCAGTGACGAGGCGGGTGGGGGCAATGAGCAGTTCTTC | many | TRBV6-4 | NA | TRBJ2-1
CASIPGRGGYDYTF | TGTGCCAGCATCCCTGGGAGGGGCGGCTATGACTACACCTTC | NA | TRBV6-6 | NA | TRBJ1-2
CPLSAGYEQYF | TGTCCCCTCAGCGCAGGTTACGAGCAGTACTTC | few | TRBV6-2/TRBV6-3 | NA | TRBJ2-7
CASSLVDLGRGNEQFF | TGTGCCAGCAGCTTAGTTGACCTGGGAAGGGGCAATGAGCAGTTCTTC | NA | TRBV13 | NA | TRBJ2-1
CANNLGQYNEQFF | TGTGCCAACAACTTGGGGCAGTACAATGAGCAGTTCTTC | NA | TRBV5-4 | NA | TRBJ2-1
CASSQEAKPMSDTQYF | TGTGCCAGCAGCCAAGAAGCAAAGCCTATGTCAGATACGCAGTATTTT | NA | TRBV4-2 | NA | TRBJ2-3
CARSLDGMNTEAFF | TGTGCCAGGAGCTTGGACGGCATGAACACTGAAGCTTTCTTT | NA | TRBV5-1 | NA | TRBJ1-1
CASEGTDSYMQYF | TGTGCCAGTGAGGGGACCGATTCCTACATGCAGTACTTC | NA | TRBV12-5 | NA | TRBJ2-7
CASSKESGGEGADEQYF | TGTGCCAGCAGCAAAGAGAGTGGTGGGGAAGGGGCAGACGAGCAGTACTTC | once | TRBV21-1 | NA | TRBJ2-7
CASSTPTNGEYDQYF | TGTGCCAGCAGCACTCCGACTAACGGAGAGTACGACCAGTACTTC | NA | TRBV6-2/TRBV6-3 | NA | TRBJ2-7
CASRSEGTSGRASYEQYF | TGTGCCAGCAGATCTGAAGGGACTAGCGGGAGGGCTTCATACGAGCAGTATTTC | NA | TRBV11-2 | TRBD2 | TRBJ2-7
CARSYSRDRMNTEAYF | TGTGCCCGCAGTTACTCGAGGGACAGGATGAACACTGAAGCTTACTTT | NA | TRBV6-2/TRBV6-3 | TRBD1 | TRBJ1-1
CASSPDLPYEQYF | TGTGCCAGCAGCCCAGATCTGCCTTACGAGCAGTACTTC | NA | TRBV4-2 | NA | TRBJ2-7
CASRGAVAKNIQYF | TGTGCCAGTAGAGGGGCGGTGGCCAAAAACATTCAGTACTTC | NA | TRBV28 | NA | TRBJ2-4
CASSRGEVGVAKNIQYF | TGTGCCAGCAGCCGGGGAGAGGTTGGGGTTGCCAAAAATATTCAGTACTTC | NA | TRBV7-9 | NA | TRBJ2-4
CARSSGPYNEQIF | TGTGCCAGAAGTTCCGGCCCTTACAATGAACAGATCTTC | NA | TRBV6-5 | NA | TRBJ2-1
CASNQDRAVSCKQYF | TGTGCCAGCAATCAAGATCGGGCGGTAAGTTGCAAGCAGTACTTC | NA | TRBV4-2 | NA | TRBJ2-7
CASILGTDTYEHYF | TGTGCCAGCATCTTGGGGACAGACACCTACGAGCATTACTTC | NA | TRBV5-4 | TRBD1 | TRBJ2-7